This T cell receptor (beta chain) was identified in a study of T cell responses to AZD1222 COVID-19 vaccine. Broader study findings: Most donors were white British and more were female, and clonal diversity was possibly underestimated. Baseline seropositivity characterized only 5 to 7 AZD1222 recipients.

Libraries were prepared by immunoSEQ multiplex PCR; TCRdb keeps only in-frame clonotypes and omits some of them. Of 150,000 to 180,000 clones listed, about 88% are singletons. In regard to this clone: Its target is not known.

CDR3 length equals 15 residues. Looked up from germline, CDR1 is SGHTA and CDR2 is FQGNSA. J lost 8 bases, V lost 5 bases, and 14 bases had no gene match. V gene TRBV7-2 combines with J gene TRBJ1-2; 7 bases map to TRBD1. The material was peripheral blood, obtained on day 0 of AZD1222 vaccination. This clonotype was sampled from an adult in good health. The CDR3 is CASSGTGQSLGGYTF. In nucleotides, the CDR3 is TGTGCCAGCAGCGGAACGGGACAGTCCCTAGGGGGCTACACCTTC.